This T cell receptor (beta chain) was captured by sequencing in a study of cytomegalovirus exposure and HLA in healthy donors (dated by TCRdb to 2016 to 2017). With respect to the entire study: An earlier analysis of approximately 600 of the donors reported more than 250 Gb of sequence data and 100 million to 140 million unique TCR beta sequences from about 200 million T cells. Typing coverage varied by locus: roughly 629-640 donors for A, B, C, DRB1 and DQB1; 522 for DQA1; 606 for DPA1; 450 to 480 for DPB1. High-throughput TCR immunosequencing, statistical association of individual TCRs with disease status, and machine learning were combined to predict cytomegalovirus infection status. HLA typing covered class I and class II loci at four-digit resolution. The study used immunosequencing to profile the T cell repertoires of around 600 subjects and linked those repertoires to cytomegalovirus serostatus. The study aimed to test whether cataloging public T cell receptors could reveal signatures of past pathogen exposure. In an earlier analysis of roughly 580 of the donors, high-throughput TCR beta sequencing was used to judge whether each TCR beta V gene segment behaved as functional or pseudogenic. Among the roughly 380 genotyped donors, around 81% belonged to the genetic ancestry cluster associated with self-reported Caucasian donors. In a later analysis, previously published TCR beta repertoires from 670 or so donors were re-analyzed and high-resolution HLA genotyping was added so that TCR occurrence patterns could be studied. An early release covering just under 650 HLA-typed donors comprised 250 to 350 gigabases of sequencing data and around 80 million unique TCR sequences. All discovery cohort repertoires had been generated on a single sequencing platform. A later genetic analysis took genome-wide SNP genotypes for about 55% of the roughly 670 donors and used that subset as a discovery cohort. Rather than drawing on any new phenotypic data, the later analysis identified candidate immune exposures from TCR beta sequences and the way those sequences occurred across donors. Besides the first cohort of around 700 subjects, a separate validation cohort made up of about 120 different subjects was used. Several DR-DQ haplotypes were treated as single units for association and clustering because of strong linkage in the cohort. Alongside the repertoire data, information on donor age, sex, ethnicity and CMV serostatus was compiled. Among about 390 genotyped donors of the cohort, an average of 235,054 unique TCR beta nucleotide sequences were sequenced per donor, roughly 18% of them non-productive. The paper as a whole reports these results and caveats: A further reported finding was that TCR beta sequences accurately predicted the HLA-A and HLA-B alleles for most subjects in the first cohort. Cytomegalovirus status was reported to be diagnosed by the classifier with high specificity and sensitivity in both the original and validation cohorts. An association between a missense DCLRE1C variant and V-gene and J-gene trimming of TCR beta chains was found in a later genetic analysis and replicated in an independent cohort. In a later analysis, TCR association rates were found to vary across HLA loci, with the most associated TCRs seen for DRB1 alleles and the fewest for HLA-C alleles. Compared with equally common non-associated chains, HLA-associated TCR beta chains in a later analysis were more clonally expanded and had lower generation probabilities. HLA typing was unavailable for some donors at each locus, so association tests used only the typed subset. The presence/absence analyses assumed that sequencing depth was roughly uniform across donors, and that assumption may not be true. Across donors, most TCR sequences were observed very rarely, whereas some public TCRs were present in many individuals. Most CMV-associated TCR beta chains appeared to be HLA-restricted in a later analysis, and the HLA associations seemed to be driven largely by CMV exposure. A later analysis reported that several top co-occurrence clusters appeared linked to parvovirus B19, influenza, CMV and Epstein-Barr virus. At a false discovery rate of 0.05, a later analysis linked under 20,000 TCR beta sequences to specific HLA alleles. Linkage disequilibrium might explain the correlated functional status among segregating V segments, but an unknown experimental factor could not be ruled out. A few of the identified cytomegalovirus-associated TCR beta chains were confirmed in vitro to be specific for cytomegalovirus antigens. When HLA alleles, especially DR and DQ, strongly co-occurred, TCR associations were difficult to assign to individual alleles. In an earlier analysis of about 600 of the donors, most TCR beta V segments appeared in productive rearrangements about 87% or about 30% of the time, broadly matching IMGT annotations. The study listed 164 TCR beta chains as associated with cytomegalovirus. In this cohort, only TCR beta chains were sequenced, and detectable features were limited by the absence of alpha or paired-chain data. The only immune exposure information available for the cohort was CMV serostatus. A cluster of highly shared sequence variants was judged likely to be a technical artifact of the sequencing pipeline. Compared with the roughly 670-donor mean, donors in an Asian-associated ancestry cluster had fewer N-insertions in productive TCRs, according to a later genetic analysis. Because counts were too low, under 20 rarely observed V segments, including chromosome 9 orphons, were left out of the earlier analysis of a few hundred of the donors. The authors suggested that the approach could potentially be generalized to other disease states and immunological phenotypes.

With respect to this clone: What antigen it recognizes has not been identified. Within one base of it there is no much larger clone, and no base qualities were kept.

In total, just over 650 healthy bone marrow donors made up the cohort. At the time of sampling, all cohort members were nominally healthy, though unrecorded immune exposures were likely present. The donor was CMV seropositive and was included in the group of some 290 seropositive cohort members. Each donor provided a peripheral blood sample, and peripheral blood mononuclear cells were used for TCR beta sequencing. Genomic DNA was extracted from the blood cell samples with the Qiagen DNeasy Blood Extraction Kit. The library was produced with the immunoSEQ multiplex PCR assay. A mixture of 60 forward primers for TCR Vbeta segments and 13 reverse primers for TCR Jbeta segments was used in the multiplex PCR. The CDR3 region of rearranged TCR beta genes was amplified from genomic DNA with a multiplex PCR assay. The Illumina HiSeq System was used to sequence the amplified TCR beta libraries as 87-base-pair reads. The source study handled its data this way. In a later analysis, 77 million or so unique TCR beta chains were counted across the 650 to 750 repertoires, and roughly 11 million of these chains were shared by at least two donors. Raw reads were error-corrected and collapsed into unique sequences with a nearest-neighbor algorithm that merged closely related sequences to remove PCR and sequencing errors. To assign V, D and J gene segments, CDR3 sequences were aligned to IMGT reference sequences. For a sequence to be retained, a match of at least six nucleotides to both a V gene segment and a J gene segment was required. Rearrangements were classified as productive when the CDR3 lacked stop codons and remained in frame with V and J, and all other rearrangements were classified as non-productive. CDR3 was defined by IMGT convention, running from the second conserved V-encoded cysteine to the conserved J-encoded phenylalanine. Sequences without an unambiguous match to a single V gene segment were excluded from the earlier analysis of a few hundred of the donors. In an earlier analysis of some 590 of the donors, a V segment was called functional when productive rearrangements were above 56.7%, and segregating when the standard deviation between donors exceeded 5%. A statistical classification framework was developed to diagnose cytomegalovirus status using the catalog of TCR beta chain sequences. V and J gene assignment, in a later analysis, came from comparing TCR nucleotide sequences with IMGT/GENE-DB human TR gene sequences. The TCRdist pipeline was used in a later analysis to assign CDR3 sequences and most-parsimonious VDJ recombination scenarios. A later analysis defined each TCR beta chain by its CDR3 amino acid sequence plus V-gene family, and excluded reads lacking a unique V-gene family. A later analysis removed 550 to 650 highly shared, low-generation-probability nucleotide sequences to deal with suspected cross-contamination and a sequencing artifact. In a later analysis, a clonal expansion index was calculated for each public chain from normalized within-repertoire ranks of inferred template counts. Generation probabilities in a later analysis came from a VDJ recombination model fitted to out-of-frame rearrangements, and those results were checked against IGoR. In a later analysis, hypergeometric tests were used to score TCR-TCR, TCR-HLA and TCR-CMV co-occurrence, with a repertoire-size bias correction applied to TCR pairs. In a later analysis, false discovery rates were estimated by permuting HLA or CMV assignments 20 times. In a later analysis, co-occurring TCRs were grouped using DBSCAN, and TCRdist sequence similarity was added for clustering within HLA-allele-positive subsets. Co-occurrence clustering excluded repertoires with fewer than 30,000 or more than 120,000 public chains, plus five with anomalous nucleotide sharing. TCRdb stores this immuneACCESS table with in-frame sequences only. Part of the clones is absent; in the studies checked, under half of the shortfall reflects unresolved V genes, and no reason is known for the rest. V, J and clone size derive from that table, while D and trimming were established from the DNA sequence. Across this sample there are about 78,000 clones, with over 55% seen only once. The biggest ten clones account for approximately 5.4% of the sample.

This TCR derives from a man younger than 40 in good health and CMV-seropositive. The specimen was PBMCs.

The CDR3 is CASRRQGAAYGYTF. The DNA sequence is as follows: TGTGCCAGCAGGCGACAGGGGGCGGCCTATGGCTACACCTTC. The sequence links TRBV6-1 to TRBJ1-2; 10 junctional bases match TRBD1. According to the germline V gene, CDR1 reads MNHNS and CDR2 reads SASEGT. V ends up 6 bases short and J 4 bases short, with an unmatched junction base count of 5. The CDR3 sequence holds 14 residues, the cysteine and phenylalanine included. This entry keeps only the CDR3 DNA: 42 bases, framed from base 1.